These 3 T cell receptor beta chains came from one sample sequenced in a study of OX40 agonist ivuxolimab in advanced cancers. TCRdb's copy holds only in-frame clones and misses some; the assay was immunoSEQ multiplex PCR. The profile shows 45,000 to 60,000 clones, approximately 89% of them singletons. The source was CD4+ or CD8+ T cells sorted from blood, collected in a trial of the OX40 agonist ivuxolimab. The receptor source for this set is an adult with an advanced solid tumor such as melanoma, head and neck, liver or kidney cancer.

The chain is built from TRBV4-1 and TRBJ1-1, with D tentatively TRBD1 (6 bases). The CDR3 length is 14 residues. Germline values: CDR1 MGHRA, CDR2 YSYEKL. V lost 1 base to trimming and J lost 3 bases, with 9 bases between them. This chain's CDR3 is CASSQVRQDTEAFF. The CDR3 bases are TGCGCCAGCAGCCAAGTACGACAGGACACTGAAGCTTTCTTT.

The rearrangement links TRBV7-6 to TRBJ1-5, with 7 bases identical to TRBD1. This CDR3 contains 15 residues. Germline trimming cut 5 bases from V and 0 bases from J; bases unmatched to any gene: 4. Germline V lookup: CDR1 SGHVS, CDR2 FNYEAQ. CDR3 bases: TGTGCCAGCAGCGCAGGGGGGTTTAGCAATCAGCCCCAGCATTTT. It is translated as CASSAGGFSNQPQHF.

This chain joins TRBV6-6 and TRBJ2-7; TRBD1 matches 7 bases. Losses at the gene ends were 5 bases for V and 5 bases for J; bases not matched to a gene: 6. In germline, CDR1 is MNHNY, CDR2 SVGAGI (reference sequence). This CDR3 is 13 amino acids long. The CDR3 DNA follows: TGTGCCAGCAGTCTTACAGGGGTCGACGAGCAGTACTTC. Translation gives CASSLTGVDEQYF.